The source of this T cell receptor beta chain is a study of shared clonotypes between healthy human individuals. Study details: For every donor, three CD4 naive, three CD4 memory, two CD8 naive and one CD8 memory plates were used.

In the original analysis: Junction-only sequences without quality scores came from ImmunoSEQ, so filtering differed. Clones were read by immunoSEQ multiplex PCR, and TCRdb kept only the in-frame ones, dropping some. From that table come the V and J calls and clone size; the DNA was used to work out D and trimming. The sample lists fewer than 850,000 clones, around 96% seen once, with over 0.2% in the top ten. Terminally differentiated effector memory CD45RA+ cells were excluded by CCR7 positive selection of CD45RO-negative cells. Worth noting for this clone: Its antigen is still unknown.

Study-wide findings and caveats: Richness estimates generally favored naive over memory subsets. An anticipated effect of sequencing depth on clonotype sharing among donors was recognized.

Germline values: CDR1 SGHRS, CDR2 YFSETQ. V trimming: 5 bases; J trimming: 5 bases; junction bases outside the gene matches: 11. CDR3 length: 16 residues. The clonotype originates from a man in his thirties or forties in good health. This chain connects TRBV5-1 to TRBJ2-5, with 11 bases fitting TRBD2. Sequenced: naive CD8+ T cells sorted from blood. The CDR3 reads CASRVTSGVSGETQYF. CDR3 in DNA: TGCGCCAGCAGAGTGACTAGCGGGGTTTCCGGGGAGACCCAGTACTTC.